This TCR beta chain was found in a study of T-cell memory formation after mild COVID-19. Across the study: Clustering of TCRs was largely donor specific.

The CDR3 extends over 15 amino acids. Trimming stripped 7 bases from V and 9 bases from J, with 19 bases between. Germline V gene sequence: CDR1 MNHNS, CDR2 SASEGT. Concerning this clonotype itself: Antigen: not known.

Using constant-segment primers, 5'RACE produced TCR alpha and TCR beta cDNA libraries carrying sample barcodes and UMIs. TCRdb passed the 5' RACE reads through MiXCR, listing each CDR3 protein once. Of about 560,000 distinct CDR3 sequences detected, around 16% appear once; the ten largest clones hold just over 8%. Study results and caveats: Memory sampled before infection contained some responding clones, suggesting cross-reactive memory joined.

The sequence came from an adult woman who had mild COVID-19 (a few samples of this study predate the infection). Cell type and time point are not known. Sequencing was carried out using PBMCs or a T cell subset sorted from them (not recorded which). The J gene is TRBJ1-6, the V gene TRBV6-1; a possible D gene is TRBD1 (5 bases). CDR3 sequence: CASTLGRGTISPLHF. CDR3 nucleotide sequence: TGTGCCAGCACCCTGGGGCGGGGAACTATTTCACCCCTCCACTTT.